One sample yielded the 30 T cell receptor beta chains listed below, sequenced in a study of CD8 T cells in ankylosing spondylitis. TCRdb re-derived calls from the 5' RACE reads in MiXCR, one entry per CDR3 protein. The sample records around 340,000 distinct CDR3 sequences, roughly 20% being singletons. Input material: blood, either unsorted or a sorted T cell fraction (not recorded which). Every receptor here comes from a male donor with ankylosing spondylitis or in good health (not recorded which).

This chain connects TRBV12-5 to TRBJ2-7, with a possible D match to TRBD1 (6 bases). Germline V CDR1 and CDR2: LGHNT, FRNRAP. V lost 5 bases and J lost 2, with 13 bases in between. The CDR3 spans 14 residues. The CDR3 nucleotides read TGTGCTAGTGGTGGATACAGGGAGCCCTACGAGCAGTACTTC. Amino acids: CASGGYREPYEQYF.

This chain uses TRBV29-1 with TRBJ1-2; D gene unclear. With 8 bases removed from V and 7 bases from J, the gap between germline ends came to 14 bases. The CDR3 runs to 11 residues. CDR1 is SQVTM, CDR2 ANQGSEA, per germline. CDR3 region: CSLLGLGGYTF. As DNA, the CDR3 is TGCAGCCTGTTGGGATTGGGTGGCTACACCTTC.

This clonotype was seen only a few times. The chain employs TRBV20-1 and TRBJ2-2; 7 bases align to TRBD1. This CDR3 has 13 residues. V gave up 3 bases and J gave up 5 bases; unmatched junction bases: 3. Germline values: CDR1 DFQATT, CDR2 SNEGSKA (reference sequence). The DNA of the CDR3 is TGCAGTGCTAGGGGACAGACGACCGGGGAGCTGTTTTTT. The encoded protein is CSARGQTTGELFF.

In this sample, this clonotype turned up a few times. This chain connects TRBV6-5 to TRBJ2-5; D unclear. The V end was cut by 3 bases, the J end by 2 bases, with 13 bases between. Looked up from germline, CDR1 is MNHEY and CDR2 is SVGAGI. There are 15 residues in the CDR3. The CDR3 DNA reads TGTGCCAGCAGTTATGATGGCAGAGCTCAAGAGACCCAGTACTTC. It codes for CASSYDGRAQETQYF.

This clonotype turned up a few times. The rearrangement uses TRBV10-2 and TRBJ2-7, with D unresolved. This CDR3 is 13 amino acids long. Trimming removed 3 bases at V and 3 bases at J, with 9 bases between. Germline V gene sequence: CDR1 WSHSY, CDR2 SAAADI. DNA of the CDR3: TGCGCCAGCAGTGAAGGGCTGAACTACGAGCAGTACTTC. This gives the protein CASSEGLNYEQYF.

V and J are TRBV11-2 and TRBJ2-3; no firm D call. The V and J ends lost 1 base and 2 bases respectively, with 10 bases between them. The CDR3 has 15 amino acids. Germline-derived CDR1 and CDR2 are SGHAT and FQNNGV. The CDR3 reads CASSLVGSYTDTQYF. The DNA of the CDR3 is TGTGCCAGCAGCTTAGTAGGTTCCTACACAGATACGCAGTATTTT.

CDR3 bases: TGTGCCAGTAGGCTGGGACAGACCTACAATGAGCAGTTCTTC. Residues: CASRLGQTYNEQFF. The chain employs TRBV19 and TRBJ2-1; 7 bases agree with TRBD1. The trim removed 6 bases at V and 2 bases at J, leaving 4 bases unmatched. This CDR3 contains 14 residues. Germline V gene lookup returns CDR1 LNHDA and CDR2 SQIVND (reference sequence).

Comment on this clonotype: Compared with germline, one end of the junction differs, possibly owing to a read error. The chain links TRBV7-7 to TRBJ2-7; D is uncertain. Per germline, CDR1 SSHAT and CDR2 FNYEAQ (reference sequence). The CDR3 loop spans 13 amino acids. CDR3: CASSLVLDAEQYF. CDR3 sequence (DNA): TGTGCTAGCAGCTTGGTCCTGGATGCCGAGCAGTACTTC. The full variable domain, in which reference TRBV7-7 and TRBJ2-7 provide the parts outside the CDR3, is GAGVSQSPRYKVTKRGQDVTLRCDPISSHATLYWYQQALGQGPEFLTYFNYEAQPDKSGLPSDRFSAERPEGSISTLTIQRTEQRDSAMYRCASSLVLDAEQYFGPGTRLTVT.

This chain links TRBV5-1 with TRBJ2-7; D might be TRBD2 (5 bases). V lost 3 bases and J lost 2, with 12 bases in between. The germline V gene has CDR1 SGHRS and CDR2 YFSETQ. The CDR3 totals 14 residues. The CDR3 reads CASSWGRGPYEQYF. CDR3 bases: TGCGCCAGCAGCTGGGGTCGGGGTCCCTACGAGCAGTACTTC.

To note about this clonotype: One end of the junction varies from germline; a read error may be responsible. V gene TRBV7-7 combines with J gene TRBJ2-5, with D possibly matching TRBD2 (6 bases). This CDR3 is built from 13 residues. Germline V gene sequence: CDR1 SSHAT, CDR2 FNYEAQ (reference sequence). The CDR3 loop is CASSPGTVETQYF. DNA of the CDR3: TGTGCTAGCAGCCCCGGGACTGTGGAGACCCAGTACTTC.

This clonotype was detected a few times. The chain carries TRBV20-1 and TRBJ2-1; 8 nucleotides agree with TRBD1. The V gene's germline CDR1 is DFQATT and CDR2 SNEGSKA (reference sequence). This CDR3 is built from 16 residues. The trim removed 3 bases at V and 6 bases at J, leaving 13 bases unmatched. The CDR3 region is CSASTPGQGIVNEQFF. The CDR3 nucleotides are TGCAGTGCTAGTACCCCCGGACAGGGAATTGTCAATGAGCAGTTCTTC.

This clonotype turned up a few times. CDR3 residues: CSARLAGGDTQYF. The CDR3 coding sequence is TGCAGTGCTAGACTAGCGGGGGGAGATACGCAGTATTTT. The chain carries TRBV20-1 and TRBJ2-3, with 11 bases aligning to TRBD2. CDR3 length: 13 residues. The germline CDR1 and CDR2 sequences are DFQATT and SNEGSKA (reference sequence). V gave up 2 bases and J gave up 5 bases; unmatched junction bases: 0.

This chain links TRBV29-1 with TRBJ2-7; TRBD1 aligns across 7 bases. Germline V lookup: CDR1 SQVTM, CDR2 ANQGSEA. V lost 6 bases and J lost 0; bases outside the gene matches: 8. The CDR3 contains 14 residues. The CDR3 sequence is CSVGGQASSYEQYF. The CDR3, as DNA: TGCAGCGTGGGTGGACAGGCCTCCTCCTACGAGCAGTACTTC.

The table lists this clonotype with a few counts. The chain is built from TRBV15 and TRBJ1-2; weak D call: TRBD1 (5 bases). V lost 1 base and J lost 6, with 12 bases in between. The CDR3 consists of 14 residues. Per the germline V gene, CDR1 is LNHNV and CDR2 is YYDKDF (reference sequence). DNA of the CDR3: TGTGCCACCAGCAGAGGAGGGACGGAGGATGGCTACACCTTC. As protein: CATSRGGTEDGYTF. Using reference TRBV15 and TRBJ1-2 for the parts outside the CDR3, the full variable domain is DAMVIQNPRYQVTQFGKPVTLSCSQTLNHNVMYWYQQKSSQAPKLLFHYYDKDFNNEADTPDNFQSRRPNTSFCFLDIRSPGLGDTAMYLCATSRGGTEDGYTFGSGTRLTVV.

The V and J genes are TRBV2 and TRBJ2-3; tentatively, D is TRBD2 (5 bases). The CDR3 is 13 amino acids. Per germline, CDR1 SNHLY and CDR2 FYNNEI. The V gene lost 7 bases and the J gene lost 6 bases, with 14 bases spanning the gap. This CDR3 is CASTKTRRDTQYF. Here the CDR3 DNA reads TGTGCCAGCACCAAAACTAGGCGGGATACGCAGTATTTT.

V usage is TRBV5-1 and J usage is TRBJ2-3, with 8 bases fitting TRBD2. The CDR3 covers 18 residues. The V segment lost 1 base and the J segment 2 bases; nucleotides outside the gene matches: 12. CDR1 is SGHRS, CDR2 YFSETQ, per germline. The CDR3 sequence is CASSLRSSGAYFTDTQYF. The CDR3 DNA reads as TGCGCCAGCAGCTTGCGGAGTAGCGGGGCATACTTCACAGATACGCAGTATTTT.

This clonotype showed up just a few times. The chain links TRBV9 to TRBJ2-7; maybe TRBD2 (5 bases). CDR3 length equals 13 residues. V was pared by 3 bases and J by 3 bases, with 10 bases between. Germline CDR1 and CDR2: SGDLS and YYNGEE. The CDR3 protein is CASSADGGYEQYF. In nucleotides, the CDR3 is TGTGCCAGCAGCGCGGACGGAGGCTACGAGCAGTACTTC. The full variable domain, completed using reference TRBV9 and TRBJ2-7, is DSGVTQTPKHLITATGQRVTLRCSPRSGDLSVYWYQQSLDQGLQFLIQYYNGEERAKGNILERFSAQQFPDLHSELNLSSLELGDSALYFCASSADGGYEQYFGPGTRLTVT.

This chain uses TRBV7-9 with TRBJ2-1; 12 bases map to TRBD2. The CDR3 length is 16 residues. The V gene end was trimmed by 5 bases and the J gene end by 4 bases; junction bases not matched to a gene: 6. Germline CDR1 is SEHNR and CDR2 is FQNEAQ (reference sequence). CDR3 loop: CASSILAGGRYNEQFF. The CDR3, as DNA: TGTGCCAGCAGCATACTAGCGGGGGGAAGATACAATGAGCAGTTCTTC.

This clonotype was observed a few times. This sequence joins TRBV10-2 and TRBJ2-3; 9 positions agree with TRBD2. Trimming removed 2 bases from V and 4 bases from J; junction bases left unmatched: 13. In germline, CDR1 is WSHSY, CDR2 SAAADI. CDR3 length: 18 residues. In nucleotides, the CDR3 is TGCGCCAGCAGTGAGGACGGGTTACTCGGCGGGGGGGCAGATACGCAGTATTTT. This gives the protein CASSEDGLLGGGADTQYF.

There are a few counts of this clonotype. CDR3 sequence: CASSPLEGFTTGWTGELFF. DNA for the CDR3: TGCGCCAGCAGCCCGTTGGAAGGGTTTACGACAGGGTGGACCGGGGAGCTGTTTTTT. The rearrangement links TRBV5-1 to TRBJ2-2; TRBD1 matches at 7 bases. The CDR3 length is 19 residues. The V gene end was trimmed by 4 bases and the J gene end by 5 bases; junction bases not matched to a gene: 20. The germline gives CDR1 SGHRS, CDR2 YFSETQ.

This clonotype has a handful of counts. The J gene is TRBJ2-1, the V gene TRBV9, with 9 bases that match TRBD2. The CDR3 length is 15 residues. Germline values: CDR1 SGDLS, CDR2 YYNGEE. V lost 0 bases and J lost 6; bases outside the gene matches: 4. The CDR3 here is CASSVDPAGGNEQFF. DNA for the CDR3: TGTGCCAGCAGCGTAGATCCAGCGGGGGGCAATGAGCAGTTCTTC.

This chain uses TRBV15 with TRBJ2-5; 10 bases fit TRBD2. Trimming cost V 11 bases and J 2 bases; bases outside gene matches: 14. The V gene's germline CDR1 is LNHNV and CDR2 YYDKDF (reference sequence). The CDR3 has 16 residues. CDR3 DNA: TGTGCCTACCCGAGCGGGGGGGCTGGACAGCAAGAGACCCAGTACTTC. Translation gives CAYPSGGAGQQETQYF. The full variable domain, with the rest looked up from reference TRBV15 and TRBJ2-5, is DAMVIQNPRYQVTQFGKPVTLSCSQTLNHNVMYWYQQKSSQAPKLLFHYYDKDFNNEADTPDNFQSRRPNTSFCFLDIRSPGLGDTAMYLCAYPSGGAGQQETQYFGPGTRLLVL.

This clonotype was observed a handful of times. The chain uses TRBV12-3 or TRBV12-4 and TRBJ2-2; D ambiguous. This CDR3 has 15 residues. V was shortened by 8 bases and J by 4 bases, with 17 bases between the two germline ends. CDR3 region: CASQDDSWGTGELFF. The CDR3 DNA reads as TGTGCCAGCCAAGATGACTCGTGGGGCACCGGGGAGCTGTTTTTT.

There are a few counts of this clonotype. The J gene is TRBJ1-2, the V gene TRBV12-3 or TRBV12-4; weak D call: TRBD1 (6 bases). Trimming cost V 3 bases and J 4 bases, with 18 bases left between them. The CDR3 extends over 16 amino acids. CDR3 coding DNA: TGTGCCAGCAGTTTCTTGGCTGGGGGGCTCGTCTATGGCTACACCTTC. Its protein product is CASSFLAGGLVYGYTF.

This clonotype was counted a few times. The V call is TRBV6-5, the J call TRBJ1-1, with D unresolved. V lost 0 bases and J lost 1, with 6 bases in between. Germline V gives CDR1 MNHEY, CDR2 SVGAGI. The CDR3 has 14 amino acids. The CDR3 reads CASSYSLGNTEAFF. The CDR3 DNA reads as TGTGCCAGCAGTTACTCCCTGGGGAACACTGAAGCTTTCTTT.

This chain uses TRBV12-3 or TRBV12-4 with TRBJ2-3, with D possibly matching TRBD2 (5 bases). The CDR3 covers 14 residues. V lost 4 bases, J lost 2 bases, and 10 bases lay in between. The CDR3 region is CASSSERDTDTQYF. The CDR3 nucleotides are TGTGCCAGCAGTTCAGAACGGGACACAGATACGCAGTATTTT.

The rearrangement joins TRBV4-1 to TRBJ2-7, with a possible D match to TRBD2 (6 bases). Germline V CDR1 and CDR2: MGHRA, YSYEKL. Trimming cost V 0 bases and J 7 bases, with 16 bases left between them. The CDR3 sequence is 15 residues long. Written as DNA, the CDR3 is TGCGCCAGCAGCCAAGATCGACAGAACCGGGAGGAGCAGTACTTC. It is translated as CASSQDRQNREEQYF.

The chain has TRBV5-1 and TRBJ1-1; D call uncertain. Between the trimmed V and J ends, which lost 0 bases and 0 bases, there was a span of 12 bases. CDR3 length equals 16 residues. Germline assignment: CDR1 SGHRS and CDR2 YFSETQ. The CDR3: CASSLGELLMNTEAFF. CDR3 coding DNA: TGCGCCAGCAGCTTGGGTGAACTGTTAATGAACACTGAAGCTTTCTTT.

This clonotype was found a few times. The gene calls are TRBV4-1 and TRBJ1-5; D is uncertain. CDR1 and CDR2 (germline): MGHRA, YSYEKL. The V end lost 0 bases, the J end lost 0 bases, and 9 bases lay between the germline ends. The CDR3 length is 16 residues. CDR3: CASSQDPQYSNQPQHF. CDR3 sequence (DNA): TGCGCCAGCAGCCAAGATCCACAGTATAGCAATCAGCCCCAGCATTTT.

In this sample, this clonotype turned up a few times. The CDR3 DNA reads TGCAGCGTAGGAGGACAGGAGGCAAGCTCCTACGAGCAGTACTTC. It is translated as CSVGGQEASSYEQYF. The chain has TRBV29-1 and TRBJ2-7; the match to TRBD1 covers 7 bases. Per germline, CDR1 SQVTM and CDR2 ANQGSEA. The ends lost 6 bases at V and 0 bases at J; junction bases unmatched: 11. The CDR3 is 15 amino acids.